The rows below give T cell receptor beta chains drawn from one sample of a study of cytotoxic CD8 clonotypes in ibrutinib-treated CLL. The table came from immunoSEQ multiplex PCR; TCRdb's copy has only in-frame clones and leaves some out. The data show 150,000 to 200,000 clones, with about four fifths seen just once and roughly 2% held by the top ten. The sample in question was PBMCs, obtained after 12 months of ibrutinib treatment. The source is a human donor with chronic lymphocytic leukemia. Both conserved end residues are part of each CDR3. A D gene is named only where the DNA matches it firmly. Only part of the rows carry a size: once, few, many, or a class if the clone is expanded.

TRBJ2-2 TRBD2 TRBV6-5 NA CASSETSGSSGELFF TGTGCCAGCAGCGAAACTAGCGGGAGCTCCGGGGAGCTGTTTTTT
TRBJ2-3 NA TRBV7-2 NA CASSLVGVSDTQYF TGTGCCAGCAGCTTAGTCGGAGTGTCAGATACGCAGTATTTT
TRBJ1-6 NA TRBV2 NA CASSDRTRINSPLHF TGTGCCAGCAGTGACAGGACCAGAATAAATTCACCCCTCCACTTT
TRBJ1-1 NA TRBV2 NA CASSRQQGTEAFF TGTGCCAGCAGTCGACAGCAGGGGACTGAAGCTTTCTTT
TRBJ2-5 NA TRBV2 NA CASRRNSRQETQYF TGTGCCAGCAGGCGAAACAGCCGCCAAGAGACCCAGTACTTC
TRBJ1-2 NA TRBV7-2 few CASSPRGGGYGYTF TGTGCCAGCAGCCCCCGAGGAGGAGGCTATGGCTACACCTTC
TRBJ2-1 NA TRBV5-1 NA CASSLNTGSRAYNEQFF TGCGCCAGCAGCTTGAACACAGGGAGTAGGGCCTACAATGAGCAGTTCTTC
TRBJ2-3 NA TRBV18 NA CASSPSTDTQYF TGTGCCAGCTCACCATCCACAGATACGCAGTATTTT
TRBJ2-3 NA TRBV6-6 NA CASSYTSTDTQYF TGTGCCAGCAGTTACACGTCCACAGATACGCAGTATTTT
TRBJ2-2 TRBD2 TRBV28 NA CASSPQTSGSLPGELFF TGTGCCAGCAGTCCCCAGACTAGCGGGAGCCTGCCCGGGGAGCTGTTTTTT
TRBJ1-2 NA TRBV28 NA CASTKGGWVQGYTF TGTGCCAGCACCAAAGGAGGGTGGGTACAGGGCTACACCTTC
TRBJ1-1 NA TRBV9 medium-sized CASSPRPDSNTEAFF TGTGCCAGCAGCCCAAGACCCGACAGCAACACTGAAGCTTTCTTT
TRBJ2-2 NA TRBV19 NA CAKASSNTGELFF TGTGCCAAGGCGTCGTCGAACACCGGGGAGCTGTTTTTT